This T cell receptor beta chain was found in a study of T cells after yellow fever vaccination. At the level of the study: Fractions of low cell number were prepared using SMART-Seq v4 Ultra Low Input. Whole-study results and caveats: Peaking faster, on day 5 versus 15, the secondary response was nonetheless weaker. The booster saw the reappearance of most primary-vaccination clones (approximately 97% CD4, 80% to 90% CD8).

This clonotype was seen at least ten times. The target antigen is unknown. MiXCR, applied by TCRdb to the 5' RACE reads, yields one record per CDR3 protein. Of around 27,000 distinct CDR3 sequences in the sample, under 4.5% were seen once. This TCR derives from a man in his thirties or forties who received the YFV17D yellow fever vaccine. Sequenced material: CD8+ T cells sorted from PBMCs, taken 5 days after the yellow fever booster vaccination.

The DNA for the CDR3 is TGTGCCAGCAGTTTTACGGAGACCCAGTACTTC. The encoded protein is CASSFTETQYF. The genes are TRBV28 and TRBJ2-5; D call uncertain. Trimming pared 3 bases from V and 5 bases from J, leaving 4 bases between. There are 11 residues in the CDR3. CDR1 is MDHEN, CDR2 SYDVKM, per germline.